These T cell receptor beta chains were read from a single sample in a study of blood T cells in healthy people across ages. TCRdb ran MiXCR on the 5' RACE reads and lists one entry per CDR3 protein. This sample carries over 1,500,000 distinct CDR3 sequences, roughly 52% of them seen once, and the ten largest clones take over 2%. Sequenced sample: blood. These receptors were collected from a woman aged 35 to 49 in good health. The CDR3 runs from the conserved cysteine through the conserved F or W. The D gene is left open where the match is weak. Size values are once, few and many counts, or a class for expanded clones, and some rows have none.

V	D	J	size	DNA	CDR3
TRBV9	TRBD1	TRBJ1-1	few	TGTGCCAGCAGCGTAGGTGCAGGGGGCTCGAACACTGAAGCTTTCTTT	CASSVGAGGSNTEAFF
TRBV6-6	.	TRBJ2-4	few	TGTGCCAGCAGTCCCCGGACCGGGCGGCAAAACATTCAGTACTTC	CASSPRTGRQNIQYF
TRBV4-3	.	TRBJ1-1	.	TGCGCCAGCAGCCAGGAGGGCGTCGGAGGGTCAGAAGCTTTCTTT	CASSQEGVGGSEAFF
TRBV20-1	.	TRBJ1-4	.	TGCAGTGCTAGAGATCTGATAGGTTCTAAAAAACTGTTTTTT	CSARDLIGSKKLFF
TRBV5-1	.	TRBJ1-2	.	TGCGCCAGCAGCTTGCACGGGGACGGCTACACCTTC	CASSLHGDGYTF
TRBV20-1	.	TRBJ1-1	.	TGCAGTGCTCGAAGCTACAGGTCCGCTAAGGACACCGAAGCTTTCTTT	CSARSYRSAKDTEAFF
TRBV13	TRBD1	TRBJ1-2	.	TGTGCCAGCAGCCCCGGGACAGGGGATTTTCTTAACTATGGCTACACCTTC	CASSPGTGDFLNYGYTF
TRBV7-2	TRBD1	TRBJ1-2	.	TGTGCCAGCAGCTTGAGCCGGGACAGGGTTGGCTATGGCTACACCTTC	CASSLSRDRVGYGYTF
TRBV3-1	.	TRBJ2-5	.	TGTGCCAGCACCACGCAGGGTTCGGAGACCCAGTACTTC	CASTTQGSETQYF
TRBV5-1	TRBD1	TRBJ1-2	few	TGCGCCAGCAGCTTGGAACAGGGGGGGTACTATGGCTACACCTTC	CASSLEQGGYYGYTF
TRBV7-2	.	TRBJ2-5	.	TGTACCAGCAGCATTAGCGGTCCCCAAGAGACCCAGTACTTC	CTSSISGPQETQYF
TRBV5-6	TRBD2	TRBJ2-5	few	TGTGCCAGCAGCTTGAAGGGGACTAGCGGTTTGGAGACCCAGTACTTC	CASSLKGTSGLETQYF
TRBV28	.	TRBJ2-1	.	TGTGCCAGTCTGGGTTACAATGAGCAGTTCTTC	CASLGYNEQFF
TRBV27	TRBD1	TRBJ2-7	few	TGTGCCAGCAGTGGGTCAGGGGGCGGGACCTACGAGCAGTACTTC	CASSGSGGGTYEQYF
TRBV6-5	.	TRBJ1-6	.	TGTGCCAGCACCCAACGCCCCTATAATTCACCCCTCCACTTT	CASTQRPYNSPLHF
TRBV6-6	TRBD1	TRBJ2-3	many	TGTGCCAGCAAGCCACAGGGGTCTAGCACAGATACGCAGTATTTT	CASKPQGSSTDTQYF
TRBV9	.	TRBJ2-1	.	TGTGCCAGCAGCGTAGAACTAGATAGTTTGAATGAGCAGTTCTTC	CASSVELDSLNEQFF
TRBV7-2	.	TRBJ2-2	.	TGTGCCAGCAGCTTCATACCGAACACCGGGGAGCTGTTTTTT	CASSFIPNTGELFF
TRBV7-9	TRBD1	TRBJ2-4	.	TGTGCCAGCAGCCCGAATGGGGACAGGGTGACCAAAAACATTCAGTACTTC	CASSPNGDRVTKNIQYF
TRBV10-3	.	TRBJ2-1	many	TGTGCCAGCCGGCCCTCGTACAATGAGCAGTTCTTC	CASRPSYNEQFF
TRBV4-2	TRBD1	TRBJ1-3	.	TGTGCCAGCAGCCTCGGGACAGGGGCTGGAAACACCATATATTTT	CASSLGTGAGNTIYF
TRBV20-1	.	TRBJ2-5	.	TGCAGTGCTAGAGAGACAGGACTCCAAGAGACCCAGTACTTC	CSARETGLQETQYF
TRBV4-1	.	TRBJ2-5	.	TGCGCCAGCAGCCCCGTGGGGGAAGAGACCCAGTACTTC	CASSPVGEETQYF
TRBV9	.	TRBJ2-4	.	TGTGCCAGCAGCGTAGGGACGGAAGAGCAGTACTTC	CASSVGTEEQYF
TRBV5-1	TRBD1	TRBJ1-2	.	TGCGCCAGCAAGCAATCTGGGACAGGGTTAAACTATGGCTACACCTTC	CASKQSGTGLNYGYTF
TRBV20-1	.	TRBJ2-5	few	TGCAGTGCTGTGGTGGGGGAGACCCAGTACTTC	CSAVVGETQYF
TRBV5-1	.	TRBJ1-1	few	TGCGCCAGCAGCTTGGGACTATCAATGAACACTGAAGCTTTCTTT	CASSLGLSMNTEAFF
TRBV9	TRBD1	TRBJ2-3	few	TGTGCCAGCAGCTTAAGGACAGGGACGAGGAGCACAGATACGCAGTATTTT	CASSLRTGTRSTDTQYF
TRBV29-1	.	TRBJ1-4	few	TGCAGCGTTGAGATGGGTGACAGGCCCAGAGAAAAACTGTTTTTT	CSVEMGDRPREKLFF
TRBV20-1	.	TRBJ2-6	.	TGCAGTGCTAGAGAAGAGGACATACGCTCTGGGGCCAACGTCCTGACTTTC	CSAREEDIRSGANVLTF
TRBV6-5	.	TRBJ1-2	.	TGTGCCAGCAGTTACTCTGAGGCGGATTTCTATGGCTACACCTTC	CASSYSEADFYGYTF
TRBV7-2	TRBD2	TRBJ2-5	.	TGTGCCAGCAGTTACAAACGGGGGGGGGATCAAGAGACCCAGTACTTC	CASSYKRGGDQETQYF
TRBV25-1	.	TRBJ2-7	.	TGTGCCAGCAGTGTTACAGGGTGGATACAGTACTTC	CASSVTGWIQYF
TRBV7-2	TRBD2	TRBJ2-1	.	TGTGCCAGCAGCTTTAGCGGGGGGTTCTACAATGAGCAGTTCTTC	CASSFSGGFYNEQFF
TRBV20-1	TRBD2	TRBJ2-2	.	TGCAGTGCTAGTAAGCGGGAGAACACCGGGGAGCTGTTTTTT	CSASKRENTGELFF
TRBV9	.	TRBJ2-1	once	TGTGCCAGCAGCTTCTCGGACAGCCTCCTGCACAATGAGCAGTTCTTC	CASSFSDSLLHNEQFF
TRBV29-1	.	TRBJ2-1	.	TGCAGCGTTGCCCTCCTAGAGCAGTTCTTC	CSVALLEQFF
TRBV10-3	TRBD2	TRBJ2-5	.	TGTGCCATCAGGAGCGGGGGGCCGGGCATGGAGACCCAGTACTTC	CAIRSGGPGMETQYF
TRBV12-3/TRBV12-4	TRBD1	TRBJ2-5	.	TGTGCCAGCGATTCAGTCGGGACAGGAGCCCAAGAGACCCAGTACTTC	CASDSVGTGAQETQYF
TRBV6-5	.	TRBJ1-2	.	TGTGCCTGCAGTTACGACACAGCTAACTATGGCTACACCTTC	CACSYDTANYGYTF